The 30 T cell receptor beta chains below all came from one sample that was sequenced in a study of glioma-infiltrating T cells. TCR alpha and beta CDR3 regions were amplified from RNA using iRepertoire nested multiplex PCR. Via MiXCR, TCRdb re-called the multiplex PCR reads, giving one row per CDR3 protein. The repertoire holds 44,000 or so distinct CDR3 sequences, with about a fifth as singletons. The sample was glioma tissue, nonneoplastic brain tissue, or PBMCs (not recorded which). The receptors were gathered from a human donor with low-grade glioma or glioblastoma, undergoing nonglioma brain surgery, or in good health (not recorded which).

This clonotype was counted ten times or more. The chain recombines TRBV6-1 with TRBJ2-3; 9 bases line up with TRBD2. Germline values: CDR1 MNHNS, CDR2 SASEGT. The V gene end was trimmed by 6 bases and the J gene end by 0 bases; junction bases not matched to a gene: 7. The CDR3 length is 16 residues. The DNA of the CDR3 is TGTGCCAGCAGCTCCCGGACTAGCGTGAGCACAGATACGCAGTATTTT. This translates into CASSSRTSVSTDTQYF.

There are many counts of this clonotype. J is TRBJ2-1 and V is TRBV27; no definite D call. The ends were cut back, 5 bases at V and 4 bases at J, with 18 bases in the middle. The CDR3 runs to 16 residues. Germline V gene lookup returns CDR1 MNHEY and CDR2 SMNVEV (reference sequence). The CDR3 spells CASSPPDSPFYNEQFF. The DNA of the CDR3 is TGTGCCAGCAGTCCCCCGGATAGCCCGTTTTACAATGAGCAGTTCTTC.

CDR3 in amino acids: CSVAGEVGQGAFHEQYF. CDR3 sequence (DNA): TGCAGCGTTGCGGGGGAAGTCGGACAGGGGGCTTTTCACGAGCAGTACTTC. The chain carries TRBV29-1 and TRBJ2-7; 11 bases match TRBD1. The trim removed 4 bases at V and 5 bases at J, leaving 16 bases unmatched. CDR1 SQVTM and CDR2 ANQGSEA come from the germline V gene. CDR3 length equals 17 residues.

As to this clonotype: This may stem from a read error, because a much larger clone lies one nucleotide away. V is TRBV5-1 and J is TRBJ1-1; TRBD1 matches at 11 bases. Germline V lookup: CDR1 SGHRS, CDR2 YFSETQ. CDR3 length: 15 amino acids. V shed 4 bases and J 4 bases; nucleotides not matched to a gene: 6. CDR3 nucleotides: TGCGCCAGCAGCCGGACAGGGGGCGTGAGCACTGAAGCTTTCTTT. As protein: CASSRTGGVSTEAFF.

This clonotype was recorded at least ten times. This rearrangement joins TRBV20-1 to TRBJ1-1; D is unclear. The CDR3 runs to 8 residues. CDR1 is DFQATT, CDR2 SNEGSKA, per germline (reference sequence). V lost 1 base and J lost 12, with 3 bases in between. The CDR3 DNA sequence: TGCAGTGCTAGAGGGCCTTTCTTT. It translates to CSARGPFF.

This clonotype was picked up many times. This chain joins TRBV4-2 and TRBJ1-1; no definite D call. The CDR3 is made up of 13 amino acids. The germline gives CDR1 LGHNA, CDR2 YNFKEQ. Between the trimmed V and J ends, which lost 3 bases and 1 base, there was a span of 6 bases. The CDR3 DNA reads TGTGCCAGCAGCCAGTTTAGGAACACTGAAGCTTTCTTT. It specifies CASSQFRNTEAFF.

The CDR3 DNA sequence: TGTGCCAGCGGAACGGAAGGCCCACAGGGAGGAGGGAACACTGAAGCTTTCTTT. It specifies CASGTEGPQGGGNTEAFF. The V gene is TRBV2, the J gene TRBJ1-1; a possible D gene is TRBD1 (6 bases). V lost 8 bases and J 1 base, leaving 26 bases between the germline ends. Germline CDR1 is SNHLY and CDR2 is FYNNEI. This CDR3 is 18 amino acids long.

The chain joins TRBV30 to TRBJ2-1; 7 positions agree with TRBD1. The germline CDR1 and CDR2 sequences are GTSNPN and SVGIG (reference sequence). V shed 5 bases, J shed 2 bases, and the junction held 3 bases outside the gene matches. The CDR3 has 13 amino acids. This CDR3 is CAWGQATYNEQFF. DNA for the CDR3: TGTGCCTGGGGACAGGCAACCTACAATGAGCAGTTCTTC.

The sample holds many counts of this clonotype. The rearrangement links TRBV5-4 to TRBJ1-1, with 7 bases lining up with TRBD1. With V trimmed by 10 bases and J by 1 base, 4 bases remained unmatched. Germline V gene lookup returns CDR1 SGHNT and CDR2 YYREEE (reference sequence). The CDR3 runs 12 residues. The CDR3 is CAGGDRNTEAFF. CDR3 in DNA: TGTGCCGGGGGGGACAGGAACACTGAAGCTTTCTTT.

This clonotype was seen a handful of times. Given a much more abundant clone one base away, this may be a read error. The chain uses TRBV27 and TRBJ2-1, with TRBD2 identical over 14 bases. Germline loops: CDR1 MNHEY, CDR2 SMNVEV (reference sequence). This CDR3 contains 20 residues. V lost 0 bases, J lost 0 bases, and 7 bases stayed unmatched. The CDR3 nucleotides read TGTGCCAGCAGTTTATCGGGGGGGACTAGCGGGGGCCCCTCCTACAATGAGCAGTTCTTC. Amino acid sequence: CASSLSGGTSGGPSYNEQFF.

This clonotype was seen repeatedly, ten times or more. V gene TRBV4-1 combines with J gene TRBJ2-2; no clear D gene. The V gene's germline CDR1 is MGHRA and CDR2 YSYEKL. The V and J ends lost 0 bases and 6 bases respectively, with 5 bases between them. The CDR3 extends over 13 amino acids. The CDR3 DNA reads as TGCGCCAGCAGCCAAGAAACGGCCGGGGAGCTGTTTTTT. It specifies CASSQETAGELFF.

This clonotype was seen at least ten times. The chain links TRBV28 to TRBJ2-5; 7 positions agree with TRBD2. J lost 2 bases, V lost 5 bases, and 11 bases had no gene match. Germline V CDR1 and CDR2: MDHEN, SYDVKM. The CDR3 is made up of 16 amino acids. The DNA of the CDR3 is TGTGCCAGCAGTCCTTCAGCGGGAAAGGATCAAGAGACCCAGTACTTC. Translating gives CASSPSAGKDQETQYF.

In its sample, this clonotype is medium-sized. V usage is TRBV27 and J usage is TRBJ1-3; D is unresolved. Germline loops: CDR1 MNHEY, CDR2 SMNVEV (reference sequence). The CDR3 covers 11 residues. V lost 2 bases and J 4 bases, leaving 0 bases between the germline ends. CDR3 nucleotides: TGTGCCAGCAGTTTAGGAAACACCATATATTTT. Translation: CASSLGNTIYF.

This clonotype was recorded many times. V is TRBV20-1 and J is TRBJ2-1; TRBD2 aligns across 9 bases. The V gene's germline CDR1 is DFQATT and CDR2 SNEGSKA (reference sequence). Trimming cost V 3 bases and J 4 bases; bases outside gene matches: 4. CDR3 length: 14 amino acids. The CDR3 nucleotides are TGCAGTGCTAGTTTGGCGGGGGGGTACAATGAGCAGTTCTTC. Protein sequence: CSASLAGGYNEQFF.

For the CDR3, the DNA is TGTGCCTGGAGTGTACGGACCTGGGACACTGAAGCTTTCTTT. It is translated as CAWSVRTWDTEAFF. V and J are TRBV30 and TRBJ1-1; the D is unclear. From germline, CDR1 is GTSNPN and CDR2 SVGIG (reference sequence). The ends were cut back, 0 bases at V and 3 bases at J, with 11 bases in the middle. The CDR3 spans 14 residues.

This clonotype was observed at least ten times. The chain recombines TRBV19 with TRBJ2-7, with 9 bases fitting TRBD1. The CDR3 runs to 14 residues. Germline V gene data show CDR1 as LNHDA and CDR2 as SQIVND (reference sequence). Trimming took 7 bases from V and 5 from J; bases not matched to a gene: 9. CDR3 residues: CASTPDRGSDEQYF. CDR3 nucleotides: TGTGCCAGTACTCCGGACAGGGGAAGCGACGAGCAGTACTTC.

This clonotype came up many times. The gene calls are TRBV7-9 and TRBJ1-1; D gene ambiguous. Germline V CDR1 and CDR2: SEHNR, FQNEAQ (reference sequence). CDR3 length: 15 residues. V was cut by 5 bases and J by 3 bases, with 16 bases left in between. The CDR3 region has the DNA TGTGCCAGCAGCCGGAGATCGGGTGAGGACACTGAAGCTTTCTTT. Its translation: CASSRRSGEDTEAFF.

This clonotype was recorded at least ten times. The V gene is TRBV20-1, the J gene TRBJ2-7; the match to TRBD2 covers 8 bases. The J segment lost 7 bases and the V segment lost 3 bases, leaving 17 bases of the junction unmatched. Looked up from germline, CDR1 is DFQATT and CDR2 is SNEGSKA (reference sequence). This CDR3 spans 16 amino acids. The CDR3 bases are TGCAGTGCTAGCGTTCTATCCAGCGGGGGCCTTTTGGAGCAGTACTTC. Encoded protein: CSASVLSSGGLLEQYF.

This clonotype was picked up many times. V usage is TRBV9 and J usage is TRBJ1-2; D is perhaps TRBD1 (5 bases). The V gene lost 0 bases and the J gene lost 5 bases, with 14 bases spanning the gap. CDR3 length equals 15 residues. In germline, CDR1 is SGDLS, CDR2 YYNGEE. In nucleotides, the CDR3 is TGTGCCAGCAGCGTAGATCCAGGGAGAACTTATGGCTACACCTTC. It codes for CASSVDPGRTYGYTF.

In its sample, this clonotype was seen many times. The chain joins TRBV3-1 to TRBJ2-7; D possibly matches TRBD1 or TRBD2 (5 bases each). This CDR3 spans 13 amino acids. Germline CDR1 LGHDT, CDR2 YNNKEL (reference sequence). V was clipped by 1 base and J by 4 bases, with 8 bases between them. The CDR3 region is CASSQARGYEQYV. The CDR3 DNA reads as TGTGCCAGCAGCCAAGCGAGGGGATACGAGCAGTACGTC.

This clonotype appeared many times. The chain combines TRBV6-1 with TRBJ2-5, with 8 positions matching TRBD2. The CDR3 is made up of 13 amino acids. In germline, CDR1 is MNHNS, CDR2 SASEGT. In nucleotides, the CDR3 is TGTGCAGCTAGGGAACTAGCGGAAGAGACCCAGTACTTC. This translates into CAARELAEETQYF.

This clonotype was seen just once. A junction end diverges from the germline sequence, so it may reflect a read error. The chain recombines TRBV27 with TRBJ1-1; D is perhaps TRBD1 (6 bases). Germline assignment: CDR1 MNHEY and CDR2 SMNVEV (reference sequence). This CDR3 contains 11 residues. The CDR3 sequence: CASVWDTEAFF. CDR3 nucleotide sequence: TGTGCCAGCGTTTGGGACACTGAAGCTTTCTTC.

In its sample, this clonotype was seen many times. The J gene is TRBJ2-3, the V gene TRBV7-6; 8 bases are a match to TRBD2. This CDR3 spans 15 amino acids. Unmatched junction bases numbered 5, after V lost 1 base and J lost 5 bases. Per germline, CDR1 SGHVS and CDR2 FNYEAQ. The CDR3 is CASSLGGGPGDTQYF. CDR3 nucleotides: TGTGCCAGCAGCTTAGGCGGGGGGCCCGGAGATACGCAGTATTTT.

About this clonotype: This sequence may be a read error, since a much larger clone differs from it by one base. The chain couples TRBV11-3 to TRBJ1-5, with a possible D match to TRBD1 (6 bases). This CDR3 has 16 amino acids. Germline assignment: CDR1 SGHNT and CDR2 YENEEA. For the CDR3, the DNA is TGTGCCAGCACCTTAGATATCGGACAGATCTATCAGCCCCAGCATTTT. It translates to CASTLDIGQIYQPQHF.

CDR3 DNA sequence: TGCGCCAGCACCCCAACGTTTCAGAAGCGGAATACCGGGGAGCTGTTTTTT. It yields the protein CASTPTFQKRNTGELFF. The chain employs TRBV5-1 and TRBJ2-2; weak D call: TRBD2 (5 bases). The V and J ends lost 6 bases and 5 bases respectively, with 23 bases between them. The V gene's germline CDR1 is SGHRS and CDR2 YFSETQ. This CDR3 contains 17 residues.

As to this clonotype: This may stem from a read error, because a much larger clone lies one nucleotide away. The chain uses TRBV12-3 or TRBV12-4 and TRBJ1-3, with no clear D. Trimming took off 6 bases at V and 2 bases at J, with 11 bases between the two ends. The CDR3 is made up of 14 amino acids. For the CDR3, the DNA is TGTGCCAGCAGGCCGGGGATCCCTGGAAACACCATATATTTT. Its translation is CASRPGIPGNTIYF.

The CDR3: CASSYILGLAGRENEQFF. The CDR3 DNA follows: TGTGCCAGCAGTTACATTCTTGGACTAGCGGGACGTGAAAATGAGCAGTTCTTC. The chain carries TRBV6-2 or TRBV6-3 and TRBJ2-1, with 12 bases fitting TRBD2. Germline CDR1 is MNHEY and CDR2 is SVGEGT. The length of the CDR3 is 18 residues. The V gene end was trimmed by 2 bases and the J gene end by 7 bases; junction bases not matched to a gene: 12.

This clonotype was counted many times. The chain carries TRBV6-2 or TRBV6-3 and TRBJ2-5; D is undetermined. CDR3 length: 15 residues. CDR1 is MNHEY and CDR2 is SVGEGT in the germline V gene. V dropped 0 bases and J dropped 5 bases, with 13 bases sitting between them. CDR3 region: CASSYSMAEVETQYF. The CDR3 DNA reads TGTGCCAGCAGTTACTCCATGGCCGAGGTGGAGACCCAGTACTTC.

In this sample, this clonotype turned up many times. The CDR3 region is CASAQDSQGGTQYF. The CDR3 DNA reads TGCGCCAGCGCCCAGGACTCCCAAGGGGGGACCCAGTACTTC. The rearrangement joins TRBV10-2 to TRBJ2-5; a possible D gene is TRBD1 (6 bases). CDR1 is WSHSY and CDR2 is SAAADI in the germline V gene. V was cut by 8 bases and J by 7 bases, with 20 bases left in between. This CDR3 is built from 14 residues.

The gene calls are TRBV19 and TRBJ1-5; the D is unclear. CDR3 length: 15 residues. The germline V gene encodes CDR1 LNHDA and CDR2 SQIVND (reference sequence). V dropped 1 base and J dropped 1 base, with 8 bases sitting between them. In DNA, the CDR3 is TGTGCCAGTAGTATAGGGTTGACCAGCAATCAGCCCCAGCATTTT. Residues: CASSIGLTSNQPQHF.